This TCR beta chain was identified in a study of shared clonotypes between healthy human individuals. Study observations and caveats: Shared clonotypes: roughly 4.7% naive CD4, roughly 3.5% naive CD8, about 2.4% memory CD4, 0.4% memory CD8. Larger estimated richness was generally recorded for naive subsets relative to memory subsets. Among donors, clonotype sharing was expected to be affected by sequencing depth.

A word on this clone: The antigen remains undetermined.

Authors' analysis steps: ImmunoSEQ yielded junction-only sequences lacking quality scores, so filtering differed. Clones were sequenced by immunoSEQ multiplex PCR, and TCRdb holds only the in-frame ones, with some missing. That table furnishes V, J and clone size, whereas the DNA furnished D and trimming. The sample lists about 1 million clones, roughly 75% occurring once. This CDR3 comprises 13 residues. Germline-derived CDR1 and CDR2 are LNHDA and SQIVND (reference sequence). Between the trimmed V and J ends, which lost 6 bases and 7 bases, there was a span of 10 bases. This clonotype originated in a man aged 18 to 30 in good health. The J gene is TRBJ1-6, the V gene TRBV19, with D perhaps TRBD1 (5 bases). The sequenced sample consisted of memory CD4+ T cells sorted from blood. Subset of the sample: CD45RA-negative fraction. In DNA, the CDR3 is TGTGCCAGTAGGGAGGGGAAGAATTCACCCCTCCACTTT. Translation gives CASREGKNSPLHF.